The clone carrying this T cell receptor beta chain was seen only once. V was shortened by 5 bases and J by 0 bases, with 14 bases between the two germline ends. This CDR3 contains 15 residues. The germline V gene encodes CDR1 MDHEN and CDR2 SYDVKM. Libraries were prepared by immunoSEQ multiplex PCR; TCRdb keeps only in-frame clonotypes and omits some of them. The sample lists some 91,000 clones; roughly 95% were seen once. The record originates from a study of technical replicates of blood from four donors. The chain employs TRBV28 and TRBJ2-7, with D possibly TRBD2 on 6 matching bases. The sequenced sample consisted of T cells isolated from PBMCs. The clonotype comes from a human donor in good health. CDR3 DNA: TGTGCCAGCAGTAGCCGGGACTTTTACTCCTACGAGCAGTACTTC. Translated: CASSSRDFYSYEQYF.